A single sample is the source of the 19 T cell receptor beta chains below, sequenced in a study of blood T cells in healthy people across ages. A J-beta primer mix and a sample-barcoded 5' primer were used in a second PCR of roughly 6 to 11 cycles. A single record per CDR3 protein comes from TCRdb applying MiXCR to the 5' RACE reads. The sample contains 550,000 to 700,000 distinct CDR3 sequences, 27% of which appear only once. Source material: blood. The receptors originated from a woman in her 70s in good health.

This clonotype was recorded once. The chain combines TRBV20-1 with TRBJ2-3; D is perhaps TRBD1 or TRBD2 (6 bases each). Germline V gene lookup returns CDR1 DFQATT and CDR2 SNEGSKA (reference sequence). The CDR3 loop spans 15 amino acids. V was clipped by 0 bases and J by 1 base, with 11 bases between them. The chain's CDR3 is CSARDRGRGTDTQYF. The DNA for the CDR3 is TGCAGTGCTAGAGATCGGGGGCGCGGCACAGATACGCAGTATTTT.

This clonotype has more than one count but fewer than ten. This chain joins TRBV5-1 and TRBJ2-4, with TRBD2 matching 11 bases. Germline V gene data show CDR1 as SGHRS and CDR2 as YFSETQ. The J segment lost 8 bases and the V segment lost 6 bases, leaving 10 bases of the junction unmatched. The CDR3 totals 15 residues. The CDR3 bases are TGCGCCAGCATGTATAGCGGGGGGGCCTGGGACATTCAGTACTTC. This encodes CASMYSGGAWDIQYF.

Notes on this clonotype: A junction boundary mismatches the germline segment, possibly from a read error. The chain combines TRBV12-3 or TRBV12-4 with TRBJ2-3; 9 bases fit TRBD2. This CDR3 has 15 residues. The CDR3 coding sequence is TGTGCCAGCAGTATTAGTAGCGGGGGCACAGATGCGCAGTATTTT. This codes for CASSISSGGTDAQYF.

The table lists this clonotype with many counts. The gene calls are TRBV6-2 or TRBV6-3 and TRBJ1-5; D gene uncertain. V was trimmed by 7 bases and J by 7 bases, leaving 5 bases between them. From germline, CDR1 is MNHEY and CDR2 SVGEGT. The CDR3 contains 10 residues. For the CDR3, the DNA is TGTGCCAGCAACTGGCAGCCCCAGCATTTT. Translation gives CASNWQPQHF.

V and J are TRBV28 and TRBJ2-1, with TRBD2 matching over 11 bases. V was pared by 3 bases and J by 7 bases, with 5 bases of the junction left unmatched. Germline V gives CDR1 MDHEN, CDR2 SYDVKM. This CDR3 is 15 amino acids long. The CDR3 nucleotides are TGTGCCAGCAGTTTCCTAGCGGGGGGCACAAATGAGCAGTTCTTC. Amino acids: CASSFLAGGTNEQFF.

Details on this clonotype: A junction end diverges from the germline sequence, so it may reflect a read error. J is TRBJ1-1 and V is TRBV2; D remains unclear. The CDR3 spans 11 residues. CDR1 SNHLY and CDR2 FYNNEI come from the germline V gene. For the CDR3, the DNA is TGTGCCAGCACGGAGAACACTGATGCTTTCTTT. Translated, it gives CASTENTDAFF.

The chain uses TRBV7-9 and TRBJ1-1, with D possibly TRBD1 on 5 matching bases. V was cut by 4 bases and J by 1 base, with 13 bases left in between. Germline CDR1 reads SEHNR; CDR2 reads FQNEAQ (reference sequence). CDR3 length equals 15 residues. This CDR3 reads CASSSSGLRNTEAFF. CDR3 bases: TGTGCCAGCAGCTCATCGGGACTCCGGAACACTGAAGCTTTCTTT.

This rearrangement joins TRBV7-9 to TRBJ1-1; D not certain. Deletions cut 3 bases from V and 4 bases from J, with 12 bases between. Germline V gives CDR1 SEHNR, CDR2 FQNEAQ (reference sequence). The CDR3 sequence is 14 residues long. CDR3 DNA: TGTGCCAGCAGCTTCAGTGAAAGTCCCACTGAAGCTTTCTTT. Encoded protein: CASSFSESPTEAFF.

The chain links TRBV15 to TRBJ1-5; D is undetermined. CDR1 and CDR2 (germline): LNHNV, YYDKDF (reference sequence). CDR3 size: 15 residues. V lost 0 bases, J lost 4 bases, and 10 bases lay in between. CDR3 sequence (DNA): TGTGCCACCAGCAGAGAGCCCCAGCCGAATCAGCCCCAGCATTTT. Translation gives CATSREPQPNQPQHF.

The chain employs TRBV29-1 and TRBJ2-3; 10 bases map to TRBD1. CDR3 length: 14 residues. V shed 3 bases, J shed 6 bases, and the junction held 6 bases outside the gene matches. CDR1 is SQVTM, CDR2 ANQGSEA, per germline. CDR3: CSVDWTGGLDTQYF. For the CDR3, the DNA is TGCAGCGTTGACTGGACAGGGGGACTGGATACGCAGTATTTT.

The V call is TRBV11-2, the J call TRBJ2-3; D unclear. The V end was cut by 5 bases, the J end by 6 bases, with 6 bases between. Germline CDR1 SGHAT, CDR2 FQNNGV. This CDR3 has 11 residues. The CDR3 is CASSPIDTQYF. CDR3 sequence (DNA): TGTGCCAGCAGCCCGATTGATACGCAGTATTTT.

This sequence joins TRBV11-2 and TRBJ2-1; D gene uncertain. The CDR3 is made up of 14 amino acids. Germline values: CDR1 SGHAT, CDR2 FQNNGV. V lost 3 bases, J lost 5 bases, and 11 bases lay in between. CDR3 DNA sequence: TGTGCCAGCAGCTTCCTTAAAGGGAACAATGAGCAGTTCTTC. It specifies CASSFLKGNNEQFF.

The rearrangement uses TRBV5-1 and TRBJ2-7; perhaps TRBD1 as D (6 bases). V lost 2 bases and J 4 bases, leaving 25 bases between the germline ends. The CDR3 is 18 amino acids. Germline loops: CDR1 SGHRS, CDR2 YFSETQ. The CDR3 DNA reads TGCGCCAGCAGCTTAGACCTCTCCAGAGGGACAAGTAGGTACGAGCAGTACTTC. As protein: CASSLDLSRGTSRYEQYF.

The CDR3, as DNA: TGTGCCAGCAGCTCGCATACCCTATTACAGGGCGTCTATGGCTACACCTTC. This codes for CASSSHTLLQGVYGYTF. V usage is TRBV11-3 and J usage is TRBJ1-2; TRBD1 might be the D (6 bases). V lost 4 bases to trimming and J lost 4 bases, with 22 bases between them. The germline CDR1 and CDR2 sequences are SGHNT and YENEEA. CDR3 length equals 17 residues.

This rearrangement joins TRBV6-2 or TRBV6-3 to TRBJ2-1, with 15 bases that match TRBD2. Germline CDR1 MNHEY, CDR2 SVGEGT. The CDR3 is 18 residues long. V trimming: 4 bases; J trimming: 5 bases; junction bases outside the gene matches: 9. CDR3 DNA: TGTGCCAGCAGTTTGGCGGGACTAGCGGGGGGCCGGAACAATGAGCAGTTCTTC. Amino acid sequence: CASSLAGLAGGRNNEQFF.

The chain has TRBV7-9 and TRBJ2-1; D is unresolved. Germline V gene sequence: CDR1 SEHNR, CDR2 FQNEAQ (reference sequence). The CDR3 has 13 residues. Trimming took 2 bases from V and 7 from J, leaving 9 bases between them. The CDR3 here is CASSLPLSNEQFF. The DNA for the CDR3 is TGTGCCAGCAGCTTACCACTTAGTAATGAGCAGTTCTTC.

The chain is built from TRBV4-3 and TRBJ2-4; D might be TRBD1 (5 bases). V was cut by 0 bases and J by 0 bases, with 12 bases left in between. Germline-derived CDR1 and CDR2 are LGHNA and YSLEER. The CDR3 is 17 residues long. The CDR3 is CASSQEPQGLAKNIQYF. The CDR3 DNA is TGCGCCAGCAGCCAAGAACCTCAGGGCTTAGCCAAAAACATTCAGTACTTC.

The V gene is TRBV7-8, the J gene TRBJ2-5; TRBD2 agrees at 12 bases. The CDR3 consists of 16 residues. Germline V gene lookup returns CDR1 SGHVS and CDR2 FQNEAQ. J was trimmed by 9 bases and V by 5 bases; bases with no gene match: 13. CDR3 amino acids: CASSHALAGGPQAQYF. CDR3 in DNA: TGTGCCAGCAGCCACGCCCTAGCGGGGGGGCCTCAGGCCCAGTACTTC.

The chain couples TRBV9 to TRBJ2-3; no reliable D call. Trimming left V 0 bases short and J 5 bases short, with 7 bases between. Germline CDR1 is SGDLS and CDR2 is YYNGEE. The CDR3 is made up of 13 amino acids. The CDR3 spells CASSVEKKDTQYF. The CDR3 DNA reads as TGTGCCAGCAGCGTAGAGAAAAAAGATACGCAGTATTTT. The full variable domain, completed using reference TRBV9 and TRBJ2-3, is DSGVTQTPKHLITATGQRVTLRCSPRSGDLSVYWYQQSLDQGLQFLIQYYNGEERAKGNILERFSAQQFPDLHSELNLSSLELGDSALYFCASSVEKKDTQYFGPGTRLTVL.